This T cell receptor (beta chain) was identified in a study of shared clonotypes between healthy human individuals. Germline CDR1 is SGHKS and CDR2 is YYEKEE (reference sequence). V shed 0 bases and J 0 bases; nucleotides not matched to a gene: 7. CDR3 size: 19 residues. Sorted-subset replicate PCRs used around 220 ng DNA, about 30,000 T cell genomes. TCRdb keeps only in-frame clones here, not all; method: immunoSEQ multiplex PCR. Of some 2.3 million clones in the sample, more than 85% were seen once. Every one of the donors was a Caucasian adult that lived in Nashville, Tennessee. The sample was naive CD4+ T cells from PBMCs. Subset reported: CD45RA+ positively selected. The TCR comes from a man between 18 and 35 years old in good health. Some clones in this sample may be carry-over from other donors' samples. The V gene is TRBV5-5, the J gene TRBJ2-6; 9 bases line up with TRBD1. Written as DNA, the CDR3 is TGTGCCAGCAGCTTGGGCGGGACAGGGTATAGCTCTGGGGCCAACGTCCTGACTTTC. This encodes CASSLGGTGYSSGANVLTF.